The clone carrying this TCR beta chain came up a few times. Its target is unknown. V gave up 8 bases and J gave up 1 base, with 5 bases separating them. The CDR3 runs to 11 residues. The germline V gene has CDR1 MGHDK and CDR2 SYGVNS. MiXCR, run by TCRdb on the 5' RACE reads, gives a single entry per CDR3 protein. The sample yields 250,000 to 300,000 distinct CDR3 sequences, roughly 16% seen once. This specimen belongs to a study of T-cell memory formation after mild COVID-19. Study summary: Largely donor-specific TCR clusters were found. Findings of the study overall: Contracting CD4+ clones sat mainly in CM and EM; CD8+ in EMRA. Proof of SARS-CoV-2 specificity was absent for the second-wave clones that crested on day 37. Researchers found some responding clones in pre-infection memory, a sign that cross-reactive memory joined.

The clonotype originates from a young man who had mild COVID-19 (a few samples of this study predate the infection). Cell type and time point are not known. Sequences were obtained from PBMCs or a T cell subset sorted from them (not recorded which). The chain carries TRBV25-1 and TRBJ2-5, with unresolved D. The CDR3 sequence: CASPFQETQYF. CDR3 nucleotide sequence: TGTGCCAGCCCCTTCCAAGAGACCCAGTACTTC.